These 24 T cell receptor beta chains originate from one sample sequenced in a study of tumor-infiltrating lymphocytes in primary liver carcinoma. Making TCR beta cDNA involved 400 to 600 ng total RNA and a constant-region primer. Generation of the TCR beta libraries relied on three nested multiplex PCR rounds using slightly modified ARM-PCR. Primers for the first two PCR rounds were TRBV1-TRBV30 forward primers and a C-beta reverse primer (about 10 cycles per round). TCRdb used MiXCR to reprocess the multiplex PCR reads, holding one entry per CDR3 protein. The repertoire holds about 92,000 distinct CDR3 sequences, with just over 65% as singletons. Both RNA and DNA were isolated together from 20-30 mg of bulk tissue that had not been sorted. Sequenced sample: tumor-adjacent normal liver tissue. The receptors here all came from a middle-aged man with primary liver carcinoma and hepatitis B virus infection.

The genes are TRBV24-1 and TRBJ2-3; D is ambiguous. The CDR3 is made up of 16 amino acids. The V and J ends lost 5 bases and 0 bases respectively, with 14 bases between them. The germline CDR1 and CDR2 sequences are KGHDR and SFDVKD. CDR3 in amino acids: CATSAVADTSTDTQYF. The CDR3, as DNA: TGTGCCACCAGTGCCGTGGCGGATACTAGCACAGATACGCAGTATTTT.

The chain carries TRBV11-2 and TRBJ1-3; D is uncertain. Trimming left V 4 bases short and J 6 bases short, with 13 bases between. Per germline, CDR1 SGHAT and CDR2 FQNNGV. The CDR3 is 14 residues long. CDR3: CASSWEHLENTIYF. The CDR3 nucleotides are TGTGCCAGCAGCTGGGAACATCTTGAAAACACCATATATTTT.

This clonotype was picked up one time. Sequence at one end of the junction differs from germline and may be a read error. The V and J genes are TRBV11-2 and TRBJ2-1, with a tentative D call TRBD2 (5 bases). Looked up from germline, CDR1 is SGHAT and CDR2 is FQNNGV. The CDR3 length is 15 residues. In DNA, the CDR3 is TGTGCCAGAAGGTTAGGAGTGGGAGTTCACAATGAGCAGTTTTTC. Its translation: CARRLGVGVHNEQFF.

This clonotype was seen ten or more times. The chain combines TRBV5-1 with TRBJ2-7; a weak D match, TRBD2 (5 bases). Per germline, CDR1 SGHRS and CDR2 YFSETQ. Trimming took 3 bases from V and 5 from J, leaving 21 bases between them. The CDR3 length is 16 residues. CDR3 in amino acids: CASSSYSTFPGNEQYF. The CDR3 nucleotides read TGCGCCAGCAGCTCCTACTCTACTTTCCCCGGGAACGAGCAGTACTTC.

Concerning this clonotype itself: Here the CDR3 omits its conserved ending phenylalanine or tryptophan, so a read error is the likely source. The V gene is TRBV4-2, the J gene TRBJ2-1, with D tentatively TRBD1 (5 bases). CDR1 is LGHNA and CDR2 is YNFKEQ in the germline V gene. This CDR3 has 15 amino acids. The CDR3 reads CASSQLEGAGNEQFL. CDR3 DNA: TGCGCCAGCAGCCAATTGGAAGGGGCAGGCAATGAGCAGTTCTTA.

Note on this clonotype: With a much larger clone just one base away, this may be a read error. The chain joins TRBV6-1 to TRBJ1-6; D not resolved. Germline CDR1 MNHNS, CDR2 SASEGT. This CDR3 spans 15 amino acids. CDR3 in DNA: TGTGTCAGCAGTGAAGTAACTGACCATAATTCACCCCTCCACTTT. As protein: CVSSEVTDHNSPLHF.

Of note for this clonotype: This may arise from a read error, as a much more abundant clone is one base away. This chain links TRBV5-5 with TRBJ2-5; tentatively, D is TRBD1 or TRBD2 (5 bases each). Germline CDR1 reads SGHKS; CDR2 reads YYEKEE (reference sequence). The CDR3 has 17 residues. Trimming cost V 2 bases and J 4 bases, with 21 bases left between them. Here the CDR3 reads CASSFGGSHLLGETQYF. In nucleotides, the CDR3 is TGTGCCAGCAGCTTTGGGGGTTCTCATCTTTTGGGAGAGACCCAGTACTTC. Looking up the rest from reference TRBV5-5 and TRBJ2-5 gives the full variable domain: DAGVTQSPTHLIKTRGQQVTLRCSPISGHKSVSWYQQVLGQGPQFIFQYYEKEERGRGNFPDRFSARQFPNYSSELNVNALLLGDSALYLCASSFGGSHLLGETQYFGPGTRLLVL.

As regards this clonotype: Germline and junction disagree at one end, which may indicate a read error. The chain employs TRBV4-1 and TRBJ2-6; D ambiguous. Germline lookup yields CDR1 MGHRA and CDR2 YSYEKL. There are 16 residues in the CDR3. CDR3 DNA: TGCGCCAACAGCCAAGAAGCAAGGACTGGGGCCAACGTCCTGACTTTC. It encodes CANSQEARTGANVLTF.

As to this clonotype: A read error may produce the germline difference seen at one junction end. This chain uses TRBV5-6 with TRBJ2-5, with D possibly TRBD2 on 6 matching bases. CDR3 size: 15 residues. Germline CDR1 reads SGHDT; CDR2 reads YYEEEE. The CDR3 bases are TGTGTCAGCAGCCTGAGGAAGATGGGGGGAGAGACCCAGTACTTC. It is translated as CVSSLRKMGGETQYF.

This clonotype appeared many times. This rearrangement joins TRBV12-3 or TRBV12-4 to TRBJ2-5; no clear D gene. The CDR3 loop spans 14 amino acids. The V end lost 1 base, the J end lost 4 bases, and 10 bases lay between the germline ends. In DNA form, the CDR3 reads TGTGCCAGCAGTTTAGGTCACCAGGTAGAGACCCAGTACTTC. Its translation is CASSLGHQVETQYF.

On this clonotype itself: The conserved phenylalanine or tryptophan is not found at the CDR3 terminus, so this likely reflects a read error. In DNA, the CDR3 is TGCGCCAGTTTGCCGGGACAAGGGGCTAAGGGGTACGAGCAGTACTTG. Translation gives CASLPGQGAKGYEQYL. This chain links TRBV10-2 with TRBJ2-7; D perhaps matches TRBD1 (6 bases). Trimming took off 9 bases at V and 4 bases at J, with 25 bases between the two ends. The CDR3 runs to 16 residues. CDR1 is WSHSY and CDR2 is SAAADI in the germline V gene.

There are many counts of this clonotype. V is TRBV5-6 and J is TRBJ2-1, with D possibly TRBD2 on 6 matching bases. Germline CDR1 and CDR2: SGHDT and YYEEEE. Between the trimmed V and J ends, which lost 3 bases and 4 bases, there was a span of 20 bases. The length of the CDR3 is 17 residues. The CDR3 sequence: CASSYWFNSGLYNEQFF. CDR3 bases: TGTGCCAGCAGCTACTGGTTCAACAGCGGACTATACAATGAGCAGTTCTTC. The full variable domain, in which reference TRBV5-6 and TRBJ2-1 provide the parts outside the CDR3, is DAGVTQSPTHLIKTRGQQVTLRCSPKSGHDTVSWYQQALGQGPQFIFQYYEEEERQRGNFPDRFSGHQFPNYSSELNVNALLLGDSALYLCASSYWFNSGLYNEQFFGPGTRLTVL.

On this clonotype itself: The conserved final phenylalanine or tryptophan is absent from the CDR3, which likely points to a read error. The genes are TRBV6-5 and TRBJ2-3; D is unresolved. There are 13 residues in the CDR3. CDR1 is MNHEY, CDR2 SVGAGI, per germline. V lost 7 bases and J 4 bases, leaving 12 bases between the germline ends. CDR3 DNA: TGTGCCAGCAATTCCCAGGCTCCAGATACGCAGTATTTG. It codes for CASNSQAPDTQYL.

Comment on this clonotype: The junction shows a germline mismatch at one end, possibly a read error. The V and J genes are TRBV11-2 and TRBJ2-7; no definite D call. This CDR3 spans 14 amino acids. Germline CDR1 is SGHAT and CDR2 is FQNNGV. CDR3 in DNA: TGTGCCAGCAGCTTAAATCTAGGTCCCTACAAGCAGTACTTC. Its protein product is CASSLNLGPYKQYF. Supplemented by reference TRBV11-2 and TRBJ2-7, the full variable domain reads EAGVAQSPRYKIIEKRQSVAFWCNPISGHATLYWYQQILGQGPKLLIQFQNNGVVDDSQLPKDRFSAERLKGVDSTLKIQPAKLEDSAVYLCASSLNLGPYKQYFGPGTRLTVT.

The chain links TRBV11-2 to TRBJ2-7, with TRBD2 identical over 11 bases. Trimming removed 4 bases from V and 2 bases from J; junction bases left unmatched: 16. Germline V gene lookup returns CDR1 SGHAT and CDR2 FQNNGV. The CDR3 has 19 residues. As DNA, the CDR3 is TGTGCCAGCAGCTCCGTCACGGGACTAGCGGACGCGATCACCTACGAGCAGTACTTC. Its protein product is CASSSVTGLADAITYEQYF.

This clonotype is medium-sized. The DNA of the CDR3 is TGTGCCAGCAGCTTCGATGCGGGAGGGTTTGATACGCAGTATTTT. Translated, it gives CASSFDAGGFDTQYF. The chain couples TRBV11-2 to TRBJ2-3, with 9 positions matching TRBD2. The CDR3 sequence is 15 residues long. The ends lost 3 bases at V and 6 bases at J; junction bases unmatched: 7. The germline V gene encodes CDR1 SGHAT and CDR2 FQNNGV.

This clonotype was picked up a small number of times. A clone one base away is much larger, so this may be a read error. The CDR3 loop reads CSVEDPGEAQYF. Here the CDR3 DNA reads TGCAGCGTTGAAGACCCTGGGGAGGCCCAGTACTTC. This sequence joins TRBV29-1 and TRBJ2-5; tentatively, D is TRBD2 (6 bases). Germline CDR1 is SQVTM and CDR2 is ANQGSEA. Trimming stripped 0 bases from V and 9 bases from J, with 11 bases between. This CDR3 is built from 12 residues.

Note on this clonotype: Compared with germline, one end of the junction differs, possibly owing to a read error. The chain is built from TRBV7-9 and TRBJ2-1; maybe TRBD2 (6 bases). Germline V lookup: CDR1 SEHNR, CDR2 FQNEAQ (reference sequence). There are 16 residues in the CDR3. CDR3 DNA: TGTGCCAGCAGCCCGGGCAGGGCGGGAATCTGGGATGAGCTGTTCTTC. Translating it yields CASSPGRAGIWDELFF.

This clonotype was found a few times. As the CDR3 is not closed by the conserved phenylalanine or tryptophan, this likely results from a read error. The chain carries TRBV4-1 and TRBJ2-7; D is perhaps TRBD1 or TRBD2 (5 bases each). The germline V gene encodes CDR1 MGHRA and CDR2 YSYEKL. The CDR3 sequence is 14 residues long. The CDR3 spells CAGRPGPSSYEQYL. The CDR3 coding sequence is TGCGCCGGCAGACCGGGGCCGAGCTCCTACGAGCAGTACTTA.

This clonotype was found many times. The rearrangement uses TRBV4-1 and TRBJ2-2; 8 bases map to TRBD2. V dropped 3 bases and J dropped 6; count of bases not matched to a gene: 9. The CDR3 is 16 residues long. The germline gives CDR1 MGHRA, CDR2 YSYEKL. DNA of the CDR3: TGCGCCAGCAGCCAGACTCCGGGACTAGAGCCCGGGGAGCTGTTTTTT. It encodes CASSQTPGLEPGELFF.

A word on this clonotype: One end of the junction does not line up with germline, which may come from a read error. This rearrangement joins TRBV11-2 to TRBJ2-5; D uncertain. The CDR3 covers 13 residues. Germline lookup yields CDR1 SGHAT and CDR2 FQNNGV. In DNA, the CDR3 is TGTGCCGGCAGCTCCCAATCGACGGAGACCCAGTACTTC. It encodes CAGSSQSTETQYF.

This clonotype was observed a few times. The V call is TRBV28, the J call TRBJ2-1; maybe TRBD2 (6 bases). Looked up from germline, CDR1 is MDHEN and CDR2 is SYDVKM. The V end was cut by 4 bases, the J end by 0 bases, with 19 bases between. The CDR3 spans 18 residues. The CDR3 DNA reads as TGTGCCAGCAGTTCCCCCATAGCGGAGAAGAGCTCCTACAATGAGCAGTTCTTC. Translating it yields CASSSPIAEKSSYNEQFF. Based on the CDR3 plus reference TRBV28 and TRBJ2-1, the full variable domain is DVKVTQSSRYLVKRTGEKVFLECVQDMDHENMFWYRQDPGLGLRLIYFSYDVKMKEKGDIPEGYSVSREKKERFSLILESASTNQTSMYLCASSSPIAEKSSYNEQFFGPGTRLTVL.

With regard to this clonotype: The missing conserved phenylalanine or tryptophan at the end of this CDR3 makes a read error likely. The chain employs TRBV11-2 and TRBJ2-5; no clear D gene. V was clipped by 1 base and J by 4 bases, with 19 bases between them. This CDR3 region has 17 residues. Per the germline V gene, CDR1 is SGHAT and CDR2 is FQNNGV. CDR3 protein: CASSLVSGGSRRETQYL. CDR3 in DNA: TGTGCCAGCAGCTTAGTCAGTGGTGGCAGTCGGCGAGAGACCCAGTACCTC.

V is TRBV11-2 and J is TRBJ2-1; TRBD1 might be the D (5 bases). Germline V gene data show CDR1 as SGHAT and CDR2 as FQNNGV. The CDR3 contains 13 residues. V was shortened by 5 bases and J by 12 bases, with 17 bases between the two germline ends. The CDR3 reads CASSPQLDQGQFF. DNA of the CDR3: TGTGCCAGCAGCCCCCAGCTGGACCAGGGGCAGTTCTTC.